This TCR beta chain was sequenced during a study of sequential checkpoint blockade in melanoma. Overall study context: Arm A got nivolumab then ipilimumab; arm B the reverse, 1:1. Roughly 22 patients had tumor biopsies before treatment and at week 13.

The treatment denotes: randomized to nivolumab then ipilimumab (arm A) or the reverse (arm B). There are 14 residues in the CDR3. The germline CDR1 and CDR2 sequences are SGHAT and FQDESV (reference sequence). V was clipped by 1 base and J by 7 bases, with 14 bases between them. This clone qualifies as medium-sized. TCRdb keeps only in-frame clones here, not all; method: immunoSEQ multiplex PCR. Among about 2,000 clones listed, over 25% were seen once. Source: tumor tissue (inferred from file names), taken from a patient given nivolumab and ipilimumab in sequence. The receptor comes from a human donor with melanoma. V is TRBV11-1 and J is TRBJ2-7, with unresolved D. In DNA, the CDR3 is TGTGCCAGCAGCTTAGATTCTAGATGGGGTGAGCAGTACTTC. It encodes CASSLDSRWGEQYF.